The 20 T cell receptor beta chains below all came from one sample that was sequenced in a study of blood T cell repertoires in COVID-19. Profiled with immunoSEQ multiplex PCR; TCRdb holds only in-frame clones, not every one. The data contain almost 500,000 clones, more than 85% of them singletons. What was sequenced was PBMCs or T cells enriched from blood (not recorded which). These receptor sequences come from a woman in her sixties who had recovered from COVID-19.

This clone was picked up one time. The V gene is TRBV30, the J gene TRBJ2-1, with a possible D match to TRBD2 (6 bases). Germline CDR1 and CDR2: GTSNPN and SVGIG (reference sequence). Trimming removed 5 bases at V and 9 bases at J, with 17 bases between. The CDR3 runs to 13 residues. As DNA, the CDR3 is TGTGCCTGGGCCGGGACTGGTAATAGTGAGCAGTTCTTC. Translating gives CAWAGTGNSEQFF.

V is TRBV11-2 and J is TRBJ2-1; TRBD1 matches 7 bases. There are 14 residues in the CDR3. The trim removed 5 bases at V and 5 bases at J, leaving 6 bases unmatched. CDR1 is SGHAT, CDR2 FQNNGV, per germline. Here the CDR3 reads CASSTWDSNNEQFF. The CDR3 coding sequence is TGTGCCAGCAGCACCTGGGACAGCAACAATGAGCAGTTCTTC.

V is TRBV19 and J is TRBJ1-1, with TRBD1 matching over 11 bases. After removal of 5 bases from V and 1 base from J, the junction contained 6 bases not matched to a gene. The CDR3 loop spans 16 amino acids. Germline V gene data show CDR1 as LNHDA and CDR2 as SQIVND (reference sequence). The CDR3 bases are TGTGCCAGTAGTCAGGGACAGGGGGTGGCGAACACTGAAGCTTTCTTT. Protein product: CASSQGQGVANTEAFF.

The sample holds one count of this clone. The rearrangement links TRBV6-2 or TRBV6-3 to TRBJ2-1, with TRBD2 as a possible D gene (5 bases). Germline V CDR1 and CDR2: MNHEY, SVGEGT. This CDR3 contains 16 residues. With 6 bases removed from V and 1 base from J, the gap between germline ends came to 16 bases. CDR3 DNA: TGTGCCAGCAGCCCCGTGCCGGGGATATCCTACAATGAGCAGTTCTTC. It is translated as CASSPVPGISYNEQFF.

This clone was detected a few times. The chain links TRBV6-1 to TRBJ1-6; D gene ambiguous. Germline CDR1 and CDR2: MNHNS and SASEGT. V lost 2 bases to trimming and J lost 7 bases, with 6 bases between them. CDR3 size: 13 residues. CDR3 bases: TGTGCCAGCAGTGAATTGTCGAATTCACCCCTCCACTTT. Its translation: CASSELSNSPLHF.

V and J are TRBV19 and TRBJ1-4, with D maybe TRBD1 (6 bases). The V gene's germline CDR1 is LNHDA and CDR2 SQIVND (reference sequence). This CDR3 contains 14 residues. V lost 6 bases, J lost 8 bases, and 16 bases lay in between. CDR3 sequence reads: CASRTLGAGEKLFF. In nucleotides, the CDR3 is TGTGCCAGTAGGACCCTGGGGGCAGGGGAAAAACTGTTTTTT.

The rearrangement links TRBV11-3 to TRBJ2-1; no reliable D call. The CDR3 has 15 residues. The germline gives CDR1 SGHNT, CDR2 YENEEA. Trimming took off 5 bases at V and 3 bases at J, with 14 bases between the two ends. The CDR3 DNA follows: TGTGCCAGCAGCAAAACAGTGGTAAGCTACAATGAGCAGTTCTTC. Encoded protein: CASSKTVVSYNEQFF.

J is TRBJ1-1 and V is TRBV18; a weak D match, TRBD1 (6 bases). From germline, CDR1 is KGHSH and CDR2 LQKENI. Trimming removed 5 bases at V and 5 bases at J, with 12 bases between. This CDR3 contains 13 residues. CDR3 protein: CASSKGVGTEAFF. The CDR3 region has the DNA TGTGCCAGCTCAAAGGGGGTGGGTACTGAAGCTTTCTTT. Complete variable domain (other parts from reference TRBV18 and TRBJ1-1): NAGVMQNPRHLVRRRGQEARLRCSPMKGHSHVYWYRQLPEEGLKFMVYLQKENIIDESGMPKERFSAEFPKEGPSILRIQQVVRGDSAAYFCASSKGVGTEAFFGQGTRLTVV.

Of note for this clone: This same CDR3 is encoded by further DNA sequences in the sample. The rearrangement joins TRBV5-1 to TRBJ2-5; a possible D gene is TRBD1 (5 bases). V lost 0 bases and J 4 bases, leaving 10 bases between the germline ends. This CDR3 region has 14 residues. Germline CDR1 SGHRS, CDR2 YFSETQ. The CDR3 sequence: CASSLGGLGETQYF. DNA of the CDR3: TGCGCCAGCAGCTTGGGGGGCCTGGGAGAGACCCAGTACTTC.

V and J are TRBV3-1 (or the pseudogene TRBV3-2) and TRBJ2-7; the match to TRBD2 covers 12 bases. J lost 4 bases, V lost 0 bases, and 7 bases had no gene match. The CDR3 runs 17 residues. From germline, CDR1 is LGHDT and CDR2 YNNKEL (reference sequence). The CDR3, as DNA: TGTGCCAGCAGCCAAGATCTAGCGGGGGGGCGCGCATACGAGCAGTACTTC. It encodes CASSQDLAGGRAYEQYF.

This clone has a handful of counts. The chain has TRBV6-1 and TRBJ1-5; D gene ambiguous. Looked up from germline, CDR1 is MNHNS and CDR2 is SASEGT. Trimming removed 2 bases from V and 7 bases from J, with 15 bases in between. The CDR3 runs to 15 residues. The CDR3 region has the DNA TGTGCCAGCAGTGAAATGTCGCGGGGAGGGCAGCCCCAGCATTTT. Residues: CASSEMSRGGQPQHF.

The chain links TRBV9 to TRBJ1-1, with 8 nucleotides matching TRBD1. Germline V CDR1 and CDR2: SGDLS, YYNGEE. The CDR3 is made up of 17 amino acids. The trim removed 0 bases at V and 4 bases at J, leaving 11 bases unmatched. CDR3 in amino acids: CASSVGNSRGPGTEAFF. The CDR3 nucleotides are TGTGCCAGCAGCGTAGGAAACTCCAGGGGGCCAGGCACTGAAGCTTTCTTT.

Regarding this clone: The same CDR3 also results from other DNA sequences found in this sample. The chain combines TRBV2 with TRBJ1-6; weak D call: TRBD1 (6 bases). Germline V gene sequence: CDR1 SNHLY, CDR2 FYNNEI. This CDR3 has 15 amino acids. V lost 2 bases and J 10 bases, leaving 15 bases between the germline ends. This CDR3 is CASSELGGAGSPLHF. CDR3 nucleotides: TGTGCCAGCAGTGAACTTGGGGGGGCAGGGTCACCCCTCCACTTT.

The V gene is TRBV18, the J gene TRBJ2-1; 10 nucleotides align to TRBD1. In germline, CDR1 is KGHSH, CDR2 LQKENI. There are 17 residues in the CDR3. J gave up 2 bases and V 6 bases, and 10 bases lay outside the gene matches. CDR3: CASSPVGTGVAYNEQFF. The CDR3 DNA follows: TGTGCCAGCTCCCCCGTTGGGACAGGGGTTGCCTACAATGAGCAGTTCTTC.

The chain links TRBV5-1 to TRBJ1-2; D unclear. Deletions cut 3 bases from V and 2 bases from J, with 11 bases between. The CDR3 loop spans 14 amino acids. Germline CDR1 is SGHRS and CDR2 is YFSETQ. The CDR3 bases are TGCGCCAGCAGCTGGGATGGGAGGAACTATGGCTACACCTTC. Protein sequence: CASSWDGRNYGYTF.

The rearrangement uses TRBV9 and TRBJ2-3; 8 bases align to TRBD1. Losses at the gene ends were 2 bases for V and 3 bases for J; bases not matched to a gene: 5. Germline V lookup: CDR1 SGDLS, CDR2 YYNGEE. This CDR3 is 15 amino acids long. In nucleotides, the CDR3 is TGTGCCAGCAGCGTCGACAGGGGAAGTACAGATACGCAGTATTTT. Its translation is CASSVDRGSTDTQYF.

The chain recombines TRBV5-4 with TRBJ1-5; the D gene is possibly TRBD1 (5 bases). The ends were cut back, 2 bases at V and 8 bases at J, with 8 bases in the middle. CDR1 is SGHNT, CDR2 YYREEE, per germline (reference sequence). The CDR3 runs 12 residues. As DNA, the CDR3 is TGTGCCAGCAGCTTTTTAGGGGAGCCCCAGCATTTT. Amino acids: CASSFLGEPQHF.

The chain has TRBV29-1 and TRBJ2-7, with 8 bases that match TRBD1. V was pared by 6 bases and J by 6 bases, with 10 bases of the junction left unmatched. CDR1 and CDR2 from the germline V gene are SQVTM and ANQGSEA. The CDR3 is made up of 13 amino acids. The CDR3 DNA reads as TGCAGCGTATCAATAGACAGGGGTGGCGAGCAGTACGTC. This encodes CSVSIDRGGEQYV.

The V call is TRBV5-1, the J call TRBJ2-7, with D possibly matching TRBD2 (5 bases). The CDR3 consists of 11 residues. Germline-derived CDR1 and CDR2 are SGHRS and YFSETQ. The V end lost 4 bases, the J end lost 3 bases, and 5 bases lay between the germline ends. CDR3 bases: TGCGCCAGCAGCGACTACTACGAGCAGTACTTC. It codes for CASSDYYEQYF.

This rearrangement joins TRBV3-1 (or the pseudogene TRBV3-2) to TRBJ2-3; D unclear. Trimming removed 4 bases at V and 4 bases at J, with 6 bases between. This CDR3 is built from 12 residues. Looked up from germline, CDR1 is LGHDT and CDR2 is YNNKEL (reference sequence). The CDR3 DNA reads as TGTGCCAGCAGCCCCAGTTCAGATACGCAGTATTTT. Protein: CASSPSSDTQYF.